Given below is one T cell receptor beta chain in context. This sample is drawn from a study of T cells after somatic rescue of genetic block. This table comes from immunoSEQ multiplex PCR, and its TCRdb copy is limited to in-frame clones, with some not included. The data contain roughly 70,000 clones, around 90% of them singletons. The receptor was isolated from a man aged 40-50 years. Sequenced: peripheral blood mononuclear cells (PBMCs).

CDR3 DNA: TGTGCCAGCAGTCCCAGGACAGGGGCCCGACTTAGCACAGATACGCAGTATTTT. This translates into CASSPRTGARLSTDTQYF. This chain links TRBV28 with TRBJ2-3; 9 bases map to TRBD1. CDR3 length: 18 amino acids. Germline V gives CDR1 MDHEN, CDR2 SYDVKM. With V trimmed by 5 bases and J by 0 bases, 12 bases remained unmatched.